The 14 T cell receptor beta chains given below trace back to one sample, sequenced in a study of glioma-infiltrating T cells. TCR alpha and beta CDR3 regions were amplified from RNA using iRepertoire nested multiplex PCR. TCRdb fed the multiplex PCR reads into MiXCR, producing one record per CDR3 protein. The data hold some 160,000 distinct CDR3 sequences, with about 40% observed a single time. Material: glioma tissue, nonneoplastic brain tissue, or PBMCs (not recorded which). These receptors all come from a human donor with low-grade glioma or glioblastoma, undergoing nonglioma brain surgery, or in good health (not recorded which).

The rearrangement links TRBV29-1 to TRBJ2-6; a possible D gene is TRBD1 (5 bases). The germline gives CDR1 SQVTM, CDR2 ANQGSEA. The CDR3 totals 14 residues. V was shortened by 6 bases and J by 0 bases, with 9 bases between the two germline ends. DNA for the CDR3: TGCAGCGTCGCTACAGGCTCTGGGGCCAACGTCCTGACTTTC. Its protein is CSVATGSGANVLTF.

Comments on this clonotype: This could be a read error, since a much larger clone is one nucleotide away. The chain recombines TRBV19 with TRBJ2-2; D ambiguous. Deletions cut 8 bases from V and 6 bases from J, with 10 bases between. The CDR3 covers 12 residues. Germline CDR1 and CDR2: LNHDA and SQIVND (reference sequence). CDR3: CASAVNAGELFF. Here the CDR3 DNA reads TGTGCCAGTGCAGTAAACGCCGGGGAGCTGTTTTTT.

Relative to its sample, this clonotype is medium-sized (0.01 to 0.1%). This chain uses TRBV6-1 with TRBJ1-5; no firm D call. Looked up from germline, CDR1 is MNHNS and CDR2 is SASEGT. V lost 7 bases and J lost 1, with 17 bases in between. This CDR3 comprises 16 residues. The CDR3 reads CASILIRHPSNQPQHF. In nucleotides, the CDR3 is TGTGCCAGCATTCTCATCCGACACCCCAGCAATCAGCCCCAGCATTTT.

With respect to this clonotype: A read error is possible here, since a much larger clone lies one base away. The chain uses TRBV6-1 and TRBJ2-5, with 7 nucleotides matching TRBD2. This CDR3 has 18 amino acids. Germline CDR1 reads MNHNS; CDR2 reads SASEGT. Unmatched junction bases numbered 14, after V lost 3 bases and J lost 1 base. Written as DNA, the CDR3 is TGTGCCAGCAGTGACCGGACCGCCGGACTAGAGGCCCAAGAGACCCAGTACTTC. It codes for CASSDRTAGLEAQETQYF.

This clonotype was recorded many times. This chain joins TRBV20-1 and TRBJ1-4; TRBD1 is a possible D gene (6 bases). The V end lost 4 bases, the J end lost 6 bases, and 15 bases lay between the germline ends. There are 14 residues in the CDR3. Per the germline V gene, CDR1 is DFQATT and CDR2 is SNEGSKA (reference sequence). The CDR3 is CSAKGVQGDEKLFF. The DNA of the CDR3 is TGCAGTGCTAAAGGTGTACAGGGTGATGAAAAACTGTTTTTT.

This clonotype was counted ten times or more. This chain uses TRBV2 with TRBJ1-1; no definite D call. V was shortened by 7 bases and J by 0 bases, with 12 bases between the two germline ends. Germline values: CDR1 SNHLY, CDR2 FYNNEI. CDR3 size: 14 residues. In DNA form, the CDR3 reads TGTGCCAGCACGAAGGAACAGCTGAACACTGAAGCTTTCTTT. It codes for CASTKEQLNTEAFF.

This clonotype was picked up one time. V and J are TRBV6-1 and TRBJ2-1; D gene uncertain. CDR1 is MNHNS and CDR2 is SASEGT in the germline V gene. CDR3 size: 12 residues. The V and J ends lost 6 bases and 8 bases respectively, with 11 bases between them. The CDR3 loop is CASRLQTYEQFF. In nucleotides, the CDR3 is TGTGCCAGCAGACTTCAGACCTATGAGCAGTTCTTC.

V usage is TRBV3-1 and J usage is TRBJ2-3; D is unresolved. The CDR3 covers 13 residues. Germline-derived CDR1 and CDR2 are LGHDT and YNNKEL (reference sequence). V gave up 8 bases and J gave up 0 bases, with 9 bases separating them. Written as DNA, the CDR3 is TGTGCCAGCCTCCTGACAAGCACAGATACGCAGTATTTT. Its translation: CASLLTSTDTQYF.

Of note for this clonotype: A much larger clone sits a single nucleotide away, making a read error possible. The chain links TRBV6-5 to TRBJ2-7, with TRBD1 identical over 9 bases. Germline V gene sequence: CDR1 MNHEY, CDR2 SVGAGI. CDR3 size: 15 residues. The junction had 13 bases not matched to a gene; V was cut back by 6 bases and J by 7 bases. The CDR3 spells CASSQDRGTYNEQYF. The CDR3 DNA is TGTGCCAGCAGCCAGGACAGGGGTACCTACAATGAGCAGTACTTC.

This clonotype was seen a few times. V gene TRBV2 combines with J gene TRBJ1-3; no reliable D call. The V and J ends lost 6 bases and 4 bases respectively, with 7 bases between them. Per the germline V gene, CDR1 is SNHLY and CDR2 is FYNNEI. This CDR3 has 12 residues. CDR3 loop: CASRATGNTIYF. DNA of the CDR3: TGTGCCAGCAGGGCAACAGGAAACACCATATATTTT.

Comment on this clonotype: A much larger clone differs from this one at a single base, so this may be a read error. The rearrangement uses TRBV7-2 and TRBJ1-5; 8 nucleotides agree with TRBD1. V dropped 4 bases and J dropped 9; count of bases not matched to a gene: 17. The CDR3 length is 17 residues. CDR1 is SGHTA, CDR2 FQGNSA, per germline. In DNA, the CDR3 is TGTGCCAGCAGCTCCGACCTTGGACAGGGCAGCCATCGGCCCCAGCATTTT. This codes for CASSSDLGQGSHRPQHF.

This clonotype was seen a handful of times. The genes are TRBV28 and TRBJ2-5, with D perhaps TRBD1 or TRBD2 (5 bases each). Germline V CDR1 and CDR2: MDHEN, SYDVKM. The V and J ends lost 8 bases and 3 bases respectively, with 13 bases between them. This CDR3 comprises 13 residues. CDR3 loop: CASGPGTEETQYF. CDR3 DNA sequence: TGTGCCAGCGGACCCGGGACCGAAGAGACCCAGTACTTC. The full variable domain, in which reference TRBV28 and TRBJ2-5 provide the parts outside the CDR3, is DVKVTQSSRYLVKRTGEKVFLECVQDMDHENMFWYRQDPGLGLRLIYFSYDVKMKEKGDIPEGYSVSREKKERFSLILESASTNQTSMYLCASGPGTEETQYFGPGTRLLVL.

As to this clonotype: Being one base from a much bigger clone, this may be a read error. The chain couples TRBV12-3 or TRBV12-4 to TRBJ2-7; D unclear. Trimming removed 3 bases at V and 8 bases at J, with 8 bases between. The CDR3 runs to 11 residues. CDR3 amino acids: CASSFRLKQYF. In nucleotides, the CDR3 is TGTGCCAGCAGTTTTCGGCTCAAGCAGTACTTC.

Note on this clonotype: The junction differs from germline at one of its ends, possibly a read error. The chain has TRBV6-1 and TRBJ2-5; 8 bases line up with TRBD1. The CDR3 contains 14 residues. Germline CDR1 is MNHNS and CDR2 is SASEGT. CDR3 sequence reads: CASSPDREGGTQCF. CDR3 DNA sequence: TGTGCCAGCAGCCCGGACAGGGAAGGTGGGACCCAGTGCTTC.